The rows below give T cell receptor beta chains drawn from one sample of a study of shared clonotypes between healthy human individuals. Measured with immunoSEQ multiplex PCR; TCRdb has only the in-frame clones, and not every one. Among over a million clones, roughly 98.5% were seen once, and the ten largest hold approximately 0.4%. The sample comprised naive CD4+ T cells sorted from blood. The receptor set was obtained from a man between 25 and 39 years old in good health. Both conserved end residues are part of each CDR3. The D gene is left open where the match is weak. Part of the rows lack a size; the others show once, few, many or a class for expanded clones.

clone_size: once; d_call: NA; v_call: TRBV4-1; j_call: TRBJ1-2; cdr3_nt: TGCGCCAGCAGCCACCCCCAGCGACTCTATGGCTACACCTTC; cdr3_aa: CASSHPQRLYGYTF
clone_size: once; d_call: NA; v_call: TRBV5-6; j_call: TRBJ2-7; cdr3_nt: TGTGCCAGCAGCCCGCTTGCCGGGACTGCAACCTACGAGCAGTACTTC; cdr3_aa: CASSPLAGTATYEQYF
clone_size: NA; d_call: TRBD2; v_call: TRBV7-6; j_call: TRBJ2-1; cdr3_nt: TGTGCCAGCAGCTCCCAGACTAGCGGGAGGGCCTCTAGTGAGCAGTTCTTC; cdr3_aa: CASSSQTSGRASSEQFF
clone_size: NA; d_call: TRBD1; v_call: TRBV5-4; j_call: TRBJ1-2; cdr3_nt: TGTGCCAGCAGCGCGGGACAGGGAAGGGGAATGAGAGGCTACACCTTC; cdr3_aa: CASSAGQGRGMRGYTF
clone_size: NA; d_call: NA; v_call: TRBV7-6; j_call: TRBJ1-2; cdr3_nt: TGTGCCAGCAGCACCCAGAGTGGAGCGGAGGGCTACACCTTC; cdr3_aa: CASSTQSGAEGYTF
clone_size: NA; d_call: TRBD1; v_call: TRBV5-6; j_call: TRBJ1-5; cdr3_nt: TGTGCCAGCAGCCTGAGGACAGGGATTGAGCCCCAGCATTTT; cdr3_aa: CASSLRTGIEPQHF
clone_size: NA; d_call: TRBD2; v_call: TRBV10-2; j_call: TRBJ2-3; cdr3_nt: TGCGCCAGCAGTATGCTCGGGACTAGCGGGAGGGCGGATACGCAGTATTTT; cdr3_aa: CASSMLGTSGRADTQYF
clone_size: NA; d_call: NA; v_call: TRBV5-1; j_call: TRBJ1-3; cdr3_nt: TGCGCCAGCAGCTTGTCAGCGGGGCCTATCTCTGGAAACACCATATATTTT; cdr3_aa: CASSLSAGPISGNTIYF
clone_size: NA; d_call: NA; v_call: TRBV5-1; j_call: TRBJ2-3; cdr3_nt: TGCGCCAGCAGCTTGGGGGCAGGGCAGGGGACAGATACGCAGTATTTT; cdr3_aa: CASSLGAGQGTDTQYF
clone_size: NA; d_call: NA; v_call: TRBV5-1; j_call: TRBJ1-4; cdr3_nt: TGCGCCAGCAGCTTGGGTCGGGACCCAAATAATGAAAAACTGTTTTTT; cdr3_aa: CASSLGRDPNNEKLFF
clone_size: NA; d_call: NA; v_call: TRBV2; j_call: TRBJ2-2; cdr3_nt: TGTGCCAGCAGTGAAGGGGCCATCACCGGGGAGCTGTTTTTT; cdr3_aa: CASSEGAITGELFF
clone_size: NA; d_call: NA; v_call: TRBV7-9; j_call: TRBJ1-4; cdr3_nt: TGTGCCAGCAGCTTACGGCAGTTGAATGAAAAACTGTTTTTT; cdr3_aa: CASSLRQLNEKLFF
clone_size: NA; d_call: TRBD2; v_call: TRBV7-8; j_call: TRBJ2-1; cdr3_nt: TGTGCCAGCAGCCCTTGGACTAGCGGGAGGGCCACAAATGAGCAGTTCTTC; cdr3_aa: CASSPWTSGRATNEQFF
clone_size: NA; d_call: NA; v_call: TRBV7-8; j_call: TRBJ2-3; cdr3_nt: TGTGCCAGCAGCTCCAATCAGGATACGCAGTATTTT; cdr3_aa: CASSSNQDTQYF
clone_size: NA; d_call: TRBD2; v_call: TRBV28; j_call: TRBJ2-7; cdr3_nt: TGTGCCAGCAGTTCTCCAACTAGCGGGAGTGGCGACGAGCAGTACTTC; cdr3_aa: CASSSPTSGSGDEQYF
clone_size: NA; d_call: TRBD1; v_call: TRBV28; j_call: TRBJ2-5; cdr3_nt: TGTGCCAGCAGGGGACAGGGGGTTAAGGAGACCCAGTACTTC; cdr3_aa: CASRGQGVKETQYF
clone_size: NA; d_call: TRBD2; v_call: TRBV28; j_call: TRBJ2-7; cdr3_nt: TGTGCCAGCGGCCCGACTAGCGTCTACGACGAGCAGTACTTC; cdr3_aa: CASGPTSVYDEQYF
clone_size: NA; d_call: TRBD2; v_call: TRBV19; j_call: TRBJ2-7; cdr3_nt: TGTGCCAGTAGTATAGGACTAGCGGGCTACTACGAGCAGTACTTC; cdr3_aa: CASSIGLAGYYEQYF
clone_size: NA; d_call: NA; v_call: TRBV7-6; j_call: TRBJ2-6; cdr3_nt: TGTGCCAGCAGCCCACAGGGATCTGGGGCCAACGTCCTGACTTTC; cdr3_aa: CASSPQGSGANVLTF
clone_size: once; d_call: TRBD1; v_call: TRBV5-1; j_call: TRBJ1-5; cdr3_nt: TGCGCCAGCAGCTTGACTACAGGGGCCCTTGGCAATCAGCCCCAGCATTTT; cdr3_aa: CASSLTTGALGNQPQHF
clone_size: NA; d_call: NA; v_call: TRBV7-6; j_call: TRBJ2-1; cdr3_nt: TGTGCCAGCAGCTTAGCGGCAGGGGTTCACAATGAGCAGTTCTTC; cdr3_aa: CASSLAAGVHNEQFF
clone_size: NA; d_call: NA; v_call: TRBV11-2; j_call: TRBJ2-2; cdr3_nt: TGTGCCAGCAGCCCCCGGGGCCTCACCGGGGAGCTGTTTTTT; cdr3_aa: CASSPRGLTGELFF
clone_size: NA; d_call: TRBD1; v_call: TRBV5-1; j_call: TRBJ2-1; cdr3_nt: TGCGCCAGCAGCACCAGGGGGTTTGCACAGTTCTTC; cdr3_aa: CASSTRGFAQFF
clone_size: NA; d_call: NA; v_call: TRBV18; j_call: TRBJ2-7; cdr3_nt: TGTGCCAGCTCACCACAGCGCTACGAGCAGTACTTC; cdr3_aa: CASSPQRYEQYF
clone_size: NA; d_call: TRBD2; v_call: TRBV2; j_call: TRBJ2-7; cdr3_nt: TGTGCCAGCCTACTCGAGCTAGCGGGATACGAGCAGTACTTC; cdr3_aa: CASLLELAGYEQYF
clone_size: NA; d_call: NA; v_call: TRBV29-1; j_call: TRBJ1-2; cdr3_nt: TGCAGCGTTGGGAGGTTAGATGGCTACACCTTC; cdr3_aa: CSVGRLDGYTF
clone_size: NA; d_call: TRBD2; v_call: TRBV5-6; j_call: TRBJ2-7; cdr3_nt: TGTGCCAGCAGCGGAGCGGGGGTAATCAGTGGCGAGCAGTACTTC; cdr3_aa: CASSGAGVISGEQYF
clone_size: NA; d_call: NA; v_call: TRBV7-9; j_call: TRBJ1-4; cdr3_nt: TGTGCCAGCAGCTTAGCGCAGGAAAAACTGTTTTTT; cdr3_aa: CASSLAQEKLFF
clone_size: NA; d_call: TRBD1; v_call: TRBV7-2; j_call: TRBJ1-1; cdr3_nt: TGTGCCAGCAGCACGGACAGGGGAGTTGTAAAGAACACTGAAGCTTTCTTT; cdr3_aa: CASSTDRGVVKNTEAFF